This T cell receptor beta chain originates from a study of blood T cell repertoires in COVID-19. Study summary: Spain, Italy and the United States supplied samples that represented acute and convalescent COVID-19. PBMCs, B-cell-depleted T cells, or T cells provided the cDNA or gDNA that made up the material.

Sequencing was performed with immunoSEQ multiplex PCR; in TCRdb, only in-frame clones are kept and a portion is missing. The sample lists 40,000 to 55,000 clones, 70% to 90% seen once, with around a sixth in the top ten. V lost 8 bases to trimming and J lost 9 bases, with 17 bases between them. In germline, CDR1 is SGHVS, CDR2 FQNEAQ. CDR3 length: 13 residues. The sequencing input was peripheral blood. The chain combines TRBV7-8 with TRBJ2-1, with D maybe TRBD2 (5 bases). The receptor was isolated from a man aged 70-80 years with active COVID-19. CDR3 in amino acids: CASVWAGAGEQFF. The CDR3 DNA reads TGTGCCAGCGTTTGGGCGGGTGCCGGTGAGCAGTTCTTC.